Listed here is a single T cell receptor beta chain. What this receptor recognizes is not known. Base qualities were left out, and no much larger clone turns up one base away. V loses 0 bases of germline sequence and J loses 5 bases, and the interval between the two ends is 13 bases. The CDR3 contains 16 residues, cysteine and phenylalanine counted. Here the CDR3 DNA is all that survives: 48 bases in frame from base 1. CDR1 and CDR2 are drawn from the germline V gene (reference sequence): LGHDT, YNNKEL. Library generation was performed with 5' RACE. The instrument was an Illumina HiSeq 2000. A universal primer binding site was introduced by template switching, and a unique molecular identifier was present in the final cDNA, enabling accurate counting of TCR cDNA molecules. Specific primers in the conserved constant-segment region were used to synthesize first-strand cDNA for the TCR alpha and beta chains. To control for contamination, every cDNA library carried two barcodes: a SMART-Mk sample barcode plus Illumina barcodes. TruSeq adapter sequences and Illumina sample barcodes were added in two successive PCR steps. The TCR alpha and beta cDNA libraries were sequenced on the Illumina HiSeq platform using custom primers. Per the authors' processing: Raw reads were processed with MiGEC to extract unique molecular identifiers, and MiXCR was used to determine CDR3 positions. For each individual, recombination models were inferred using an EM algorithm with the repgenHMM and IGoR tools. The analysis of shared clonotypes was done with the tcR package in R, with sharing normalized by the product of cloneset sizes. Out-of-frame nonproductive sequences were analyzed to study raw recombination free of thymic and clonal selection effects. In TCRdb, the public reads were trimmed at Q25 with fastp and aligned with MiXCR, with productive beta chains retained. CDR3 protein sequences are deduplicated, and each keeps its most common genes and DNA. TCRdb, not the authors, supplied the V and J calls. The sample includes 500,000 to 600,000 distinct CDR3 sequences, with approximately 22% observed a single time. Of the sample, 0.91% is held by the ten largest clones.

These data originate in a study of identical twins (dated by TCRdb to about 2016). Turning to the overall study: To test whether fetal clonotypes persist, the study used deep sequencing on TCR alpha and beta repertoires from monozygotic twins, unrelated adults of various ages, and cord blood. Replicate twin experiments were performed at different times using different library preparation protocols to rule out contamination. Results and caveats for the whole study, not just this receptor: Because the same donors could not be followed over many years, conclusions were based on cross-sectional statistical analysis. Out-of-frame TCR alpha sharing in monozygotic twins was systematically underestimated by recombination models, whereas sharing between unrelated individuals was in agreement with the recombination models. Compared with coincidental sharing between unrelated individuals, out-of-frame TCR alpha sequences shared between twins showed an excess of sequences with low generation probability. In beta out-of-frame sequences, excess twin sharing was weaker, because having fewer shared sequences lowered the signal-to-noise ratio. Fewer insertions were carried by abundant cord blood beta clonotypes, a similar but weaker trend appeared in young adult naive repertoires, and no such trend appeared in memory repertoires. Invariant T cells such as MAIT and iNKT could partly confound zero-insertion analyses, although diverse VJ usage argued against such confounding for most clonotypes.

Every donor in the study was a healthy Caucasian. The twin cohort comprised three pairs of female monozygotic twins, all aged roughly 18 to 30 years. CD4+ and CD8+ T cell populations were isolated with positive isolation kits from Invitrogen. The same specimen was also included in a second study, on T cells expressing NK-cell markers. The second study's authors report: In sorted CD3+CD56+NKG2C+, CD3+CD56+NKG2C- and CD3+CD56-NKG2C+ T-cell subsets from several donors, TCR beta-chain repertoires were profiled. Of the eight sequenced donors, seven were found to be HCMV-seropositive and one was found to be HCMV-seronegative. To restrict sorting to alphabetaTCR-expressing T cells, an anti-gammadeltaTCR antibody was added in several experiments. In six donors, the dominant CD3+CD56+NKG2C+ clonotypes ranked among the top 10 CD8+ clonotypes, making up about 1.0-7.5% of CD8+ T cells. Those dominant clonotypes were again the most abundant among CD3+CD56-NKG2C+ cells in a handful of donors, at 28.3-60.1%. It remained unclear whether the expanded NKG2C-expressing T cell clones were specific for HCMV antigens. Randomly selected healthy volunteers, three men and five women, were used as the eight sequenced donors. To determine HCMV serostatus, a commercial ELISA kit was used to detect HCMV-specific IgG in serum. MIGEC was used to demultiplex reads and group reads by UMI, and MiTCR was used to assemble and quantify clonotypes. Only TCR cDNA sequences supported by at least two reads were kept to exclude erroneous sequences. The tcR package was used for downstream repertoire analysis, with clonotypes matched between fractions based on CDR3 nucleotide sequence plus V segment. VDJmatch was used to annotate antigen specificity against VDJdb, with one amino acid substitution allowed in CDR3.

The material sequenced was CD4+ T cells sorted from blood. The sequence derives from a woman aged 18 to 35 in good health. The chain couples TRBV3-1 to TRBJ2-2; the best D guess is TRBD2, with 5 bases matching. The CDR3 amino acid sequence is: CASSQDGESLTGELFF. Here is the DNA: TGTGCCAGCAGCCAAGATGGGGAGTCCCTAACCGGGGAGCTGTTTTTT. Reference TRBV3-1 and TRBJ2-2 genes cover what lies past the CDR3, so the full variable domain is DTAVSQTPKYLVTQMGNDKSIKCEQNLGHDTMYWYKQDSKKFLKIMFSYNNKELIINETVPNRFSPKSPDKAHLNLHINSLELGDSAVYFCASSQDGESLTGELFFGEGSRLTVL.